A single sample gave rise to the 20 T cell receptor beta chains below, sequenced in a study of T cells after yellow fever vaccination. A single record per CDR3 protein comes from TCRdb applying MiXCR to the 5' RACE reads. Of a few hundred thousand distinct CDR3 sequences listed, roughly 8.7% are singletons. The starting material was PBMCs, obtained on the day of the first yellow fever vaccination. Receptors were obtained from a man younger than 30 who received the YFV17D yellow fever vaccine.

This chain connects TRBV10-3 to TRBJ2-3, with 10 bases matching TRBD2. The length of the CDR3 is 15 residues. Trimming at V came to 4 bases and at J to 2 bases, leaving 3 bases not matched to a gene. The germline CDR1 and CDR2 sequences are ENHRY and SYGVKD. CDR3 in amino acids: CAISGTSGLTDTQYF. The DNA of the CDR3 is TGTGCCATCAGTGGGACTAGCGGACTCACAGATACGCAGTATTTT.

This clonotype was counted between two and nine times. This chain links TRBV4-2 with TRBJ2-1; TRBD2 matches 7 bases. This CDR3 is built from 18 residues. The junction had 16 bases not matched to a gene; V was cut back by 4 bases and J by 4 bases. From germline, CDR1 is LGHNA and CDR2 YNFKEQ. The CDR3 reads CASSPLLYAGVSYNEQFF. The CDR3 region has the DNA TGTGCCAGCAGCCCTCTCCTTTATGCGGGGGTCTCATACAATGAGCAGTTCTTC.

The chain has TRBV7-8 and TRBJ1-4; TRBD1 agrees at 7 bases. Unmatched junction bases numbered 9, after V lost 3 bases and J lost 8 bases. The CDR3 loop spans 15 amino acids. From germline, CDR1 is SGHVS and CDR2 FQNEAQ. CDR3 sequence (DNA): TGTGCCAGCAGCTTCGGTCGGACAGGAGGCGAAAAACTGTTTTTT. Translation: CASSFGRTGGEKLFF.

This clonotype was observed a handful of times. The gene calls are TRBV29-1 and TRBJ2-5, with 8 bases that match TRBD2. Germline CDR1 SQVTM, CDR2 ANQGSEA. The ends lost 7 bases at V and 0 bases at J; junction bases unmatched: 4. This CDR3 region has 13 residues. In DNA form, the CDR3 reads TGCAGCGCCCGGGGGGGGAACCAAGAGACCCAGTACTTC. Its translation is CSARGGNQETQYF.

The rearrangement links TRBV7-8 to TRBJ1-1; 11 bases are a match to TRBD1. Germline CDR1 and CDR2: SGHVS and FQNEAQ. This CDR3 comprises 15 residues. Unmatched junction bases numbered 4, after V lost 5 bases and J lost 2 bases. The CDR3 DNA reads TGTGCCAGCAGCCTAGGACAGGGGGCCAACACTGAAGCTTTCTTT. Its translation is CASSLGQGANTEAFF.

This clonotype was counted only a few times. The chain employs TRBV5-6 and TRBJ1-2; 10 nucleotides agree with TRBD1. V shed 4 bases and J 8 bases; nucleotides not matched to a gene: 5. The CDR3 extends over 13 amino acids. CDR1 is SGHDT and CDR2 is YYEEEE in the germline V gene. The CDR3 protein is CASSTTGGDGYTF. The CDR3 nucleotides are TGTGCCAGCAGCACGACAGGGGGCGACGGCTACACCTTC.

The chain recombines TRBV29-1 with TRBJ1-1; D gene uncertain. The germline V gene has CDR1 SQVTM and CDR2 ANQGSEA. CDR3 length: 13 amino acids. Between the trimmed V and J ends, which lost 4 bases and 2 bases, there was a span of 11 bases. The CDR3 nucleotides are TGCAGCGTTGGTGTTGGGATTAACACTGAAGCTTTCTTT. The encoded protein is CSVGVGINTEAFF. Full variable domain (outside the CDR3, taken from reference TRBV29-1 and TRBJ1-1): SAVISQKPSRDICQRGTSLTIQCQVDSQVTMMFWYRQQPGQSLTLIATANQGSEATYESGFVIDKFPISRPNLTFSTLTVSNMSPEDSSIYLCSVGVGINTEAFFGQGTRLTVV.

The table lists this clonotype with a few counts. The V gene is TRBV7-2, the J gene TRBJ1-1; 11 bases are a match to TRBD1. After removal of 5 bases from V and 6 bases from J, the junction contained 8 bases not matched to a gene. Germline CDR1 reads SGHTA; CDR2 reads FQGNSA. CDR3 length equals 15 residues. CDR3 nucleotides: TGTGCCAGCAGCCGATTAGGGACAGGGGGTCCTGAAGCTTTCTTT. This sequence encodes CASSRLGTGGPEAFF.

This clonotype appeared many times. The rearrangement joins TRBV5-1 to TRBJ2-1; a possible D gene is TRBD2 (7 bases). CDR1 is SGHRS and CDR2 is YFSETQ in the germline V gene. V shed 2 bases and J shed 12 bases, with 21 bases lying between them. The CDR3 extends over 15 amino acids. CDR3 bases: TGCGCCAGCAGCTTCGGACAGACTAGCCCTGCTAGGCAGTTCTTC. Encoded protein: CASSFGQTSPARQFF.

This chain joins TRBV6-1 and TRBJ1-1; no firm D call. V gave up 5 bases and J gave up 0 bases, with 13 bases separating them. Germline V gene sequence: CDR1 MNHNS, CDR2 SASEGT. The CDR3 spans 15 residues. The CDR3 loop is CASSRMTEMNTEAFF. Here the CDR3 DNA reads TGTGCCAGCAGTCGGATGACCGAAATGAACACTGAAGCTTTCTTT.

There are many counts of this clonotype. The CDR3, as DNA: TGTGCCAGCAGTCCGACTATCCGGGAGCTGTTTTTT. It specifies CASSPTIRELFF. This chain links TRBV6-2 or TRBV6-3 with TRBJ2-2, with D perhaps matching TRBD2 (5 bases). CDR1 is MNHEY, CDR2 SVGEGT, per germline. V was cut by 5 bases and J by 9 bases, with 10 bases left in between. CDR3 length: 12 amino acids.

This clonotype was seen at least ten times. Here the CDR3 reads CASSHLRLAGLVDEQFF. As DNA, the CDR3 is TGCGCCAGCAGCCACCTACGACTAGCGGGGCTAGTGGATGAGCAGTTCTTC. J is TRBJ2-1 and V is TRBV4-1; 11 bases fit TRBD2. The CDR3 has 17 amino acids. CDR1 MGHRA and CDR2 YSYEKL come from the germline V gene. V gave up 3 bases and J gave up 8 bases; unmatched junction bases: 12.

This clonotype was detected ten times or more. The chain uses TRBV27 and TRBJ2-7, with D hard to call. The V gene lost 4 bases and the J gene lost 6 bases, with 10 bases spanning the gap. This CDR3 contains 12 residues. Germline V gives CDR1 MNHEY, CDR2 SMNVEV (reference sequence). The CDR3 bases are TGTGCCAGCAGTTGGTCGGGTCGCGAGCAGTACTTC. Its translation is CASSWSGREQYF.

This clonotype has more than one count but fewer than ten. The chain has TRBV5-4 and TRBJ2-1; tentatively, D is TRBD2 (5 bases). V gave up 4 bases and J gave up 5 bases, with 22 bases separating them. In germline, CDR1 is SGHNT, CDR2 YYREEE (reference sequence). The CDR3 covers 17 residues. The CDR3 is CASSTRWGASGHNEQFF. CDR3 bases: TGTGCCAGCAGCACCCGGTGGGGAGCTTCTGGGCACAATGAGCAGTTCTTC.

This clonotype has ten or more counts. CDR3 in amino acids: CASSEADDAVNQPQHF. DNA of the CDR3: TGTGCCAGCAGTGAAGCCGACGACGCAGTCAATCAGCCCCAGCATTTT. J is TRBJ1-5 and V is TRBV2; D unresolved. Trimming left V 0 bases short and J 3 bases short, with 12 bases between. Germline V gene sequence: CDR1 SNHLY, CDR2 FYNNEI. The CDR3 spans 16 residues.

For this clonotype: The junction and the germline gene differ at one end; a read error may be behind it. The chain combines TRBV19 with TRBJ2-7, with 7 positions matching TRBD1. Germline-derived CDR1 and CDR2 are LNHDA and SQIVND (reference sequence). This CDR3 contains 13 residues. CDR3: CASSLDRFYDQYF. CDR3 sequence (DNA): TGTGCCAGTAGTTTGGACAGGTTCTACGACCAGTACTTC. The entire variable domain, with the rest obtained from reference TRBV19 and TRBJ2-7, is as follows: DGGITQSPKYLFRKEGQNVTLSCEQNLNHDAMYWYRQDPGQGLRLIYYSQIVNDFQKGDIAEGYSVSREKKESFPLTVTSAQKNPTAFYLCASSLDRFYDQYFGPGTRLTVT.

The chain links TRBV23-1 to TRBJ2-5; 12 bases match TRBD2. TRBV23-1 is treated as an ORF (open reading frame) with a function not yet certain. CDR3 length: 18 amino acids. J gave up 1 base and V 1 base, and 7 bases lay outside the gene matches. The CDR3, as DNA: TGCGCCAGCAGTCAATTAGGCCTAGCGGGGGGGATCCAAGAGACCCAGTACTTC. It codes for CASSQLGLAGGIQETQYF.

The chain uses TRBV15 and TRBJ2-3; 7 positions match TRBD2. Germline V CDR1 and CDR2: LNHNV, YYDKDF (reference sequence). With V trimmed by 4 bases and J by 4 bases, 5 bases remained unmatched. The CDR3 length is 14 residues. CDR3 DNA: TGTGCCACCAGCACCGGACTAGACGCAGATACGCAGTATTTT. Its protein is CATSTGLDADTQYF.

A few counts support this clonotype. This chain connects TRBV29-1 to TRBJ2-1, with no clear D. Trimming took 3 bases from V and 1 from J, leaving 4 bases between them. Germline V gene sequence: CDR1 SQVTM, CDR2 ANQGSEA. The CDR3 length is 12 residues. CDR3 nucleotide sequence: TGCAGCGTTGATGGGTCCTACAATGAGCAGTTCTTC. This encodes CSVDGSYNEQFF.

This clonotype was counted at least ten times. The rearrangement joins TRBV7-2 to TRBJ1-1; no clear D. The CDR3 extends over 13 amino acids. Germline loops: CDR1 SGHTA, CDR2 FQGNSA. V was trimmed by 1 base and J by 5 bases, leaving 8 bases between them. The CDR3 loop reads CASSLGVGTEAFF. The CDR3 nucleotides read TGTGCCAGCAGCTTAGGTGTTGGGACTGAAGCTTTCTTT.